What follows is one T cell receptor beta chain and its context. Per the original data handling: Estimation of nucleated cell counts relied on the amplification of reference gene primers. TCRdb keeps only in-frame clones here, not all; method: immunoSEQ multiplex PCR. V, J and clone size reflect that table, while D and trimming were determined from the DNA. Among more than 85,000 clones listed, approximately 82% were seen once. Trimming shortened V by 2 bases and J by 0 bases, and 17 bases separated the two germline ends. This CDR3 is built from 18 residues. From germline, CDR1 is KGHSH and CDR2 LQKENI. The entry originates in a study of blood T cell repertoires in COVID-19. On the study more broadly: PBMCs, B-cell-depleted T cells, or T cells were the source of the cDNA or gDNA that made up the material.

The specimen sequenced was peripheral blood. This rearrangement joins TRBV18 to TRBJ1-3; D is possibly TRBD1 (5 bases). The receptor's source is a woman older than 75 with acute or convalescent COVID-19. In DNA form, the CDR3 reads TGTGCCAGCTCACCAATATTCCAACAGGCGAGCTCTGGAAACACCATATATTTT. It yields the protein CASSPIFQQASSGNTIYF.